The 19 T cell receptor beta chains below were found in one sample sequenced in a study of CD8+CD57+ T cells in acquired aplastic anemia. For sequencing, patients were chosen who had shown expansion of CD8+CD57+ cells by flow cytometry. Genomic DNA, the template, was used for profiling of the TCR beta VDJ and CDR3. TCRdb called the reads again in MiXCR, with one record for every CDR3 protein. This sample has about half a million distinct CDR3 sequences, with over 25% found just once. Source material: sorted CD4+, CD8+, or CD8+CD57+ T cells (not recorded which) from PBMCs. The source is a human donor with aplastic anemia.

In this sample, this clonotype turned up a few times. The chain is built from TRBV13 and TRBJ2-5; 11 nucleotides match TRBD2. Trimming at V came to 5 bases and at J to 5 bases, leaving 7 bases not matched to a gene. Germline-derived CDR1 and CDR2 are PRHDT and FYEKMQ (reference sequence). This CDR3 has 15 residues. The CDR3 protein is CASSQWTSGLETQYF. The CDR3 DNA reads as TGTGCCAGCAGCCAGTGGACTAGCGGGTTGGAGACCCAGTACTTC.

This clonotype has a single count. The chain uses TRBV6-5 and TRBJ2-7; tentatively, D is TRBD1 or TRBD2 (5 bases each). CDR3 length equals 15 residues. Per germline, CDR1 MNHEY and CDR2 SVGAGI. The V and J ends lost 0 bases and 7 bases respectively, with 16 bases between them. The chain's CDR3 is CASSYSGTGIQEQYF. The CDR3 nucleotides are TGTGCCAGCAGTTACTCTGGGACCGGGATTCAGGAGCAGTACTTC.

The chain carries TRBV10-3 and TRBJ2-7; D gene ambiguous. The CDR3 loop spans 14 amino acids. CDR1 and CDR2 (germline): ENHRY, SYGVKD. Deletions cut 4 bases from V and 1 base from J, with 11 bases between. The DNA for the CDR3 is TGTGCCATCAGTGGTGAGCCAATTTCCTACGAGCAGTACTTC. It codes for CAISGEPISYEQYF.

This clonotype was recorded many times. The V call is TRBV2, the J call TRBJ2-2; D is uncertain. The CDR3 sequence is 15 residues long. V lost 3 bases and J lost 3, with 11 bases in between. Germline CDR1 is SNHLY and CDR2 is FYNNEI. CDR3 region: CASSEAGLYTGELFF. The CDR3 coding sequence is TGTGCCAGCAGTGAGGCAGGCCTTTACACCGGGGAGCTGTTTTTT.

The V gene is TRBV7-8, the J gene TRBJ2-5, with 11 bases matching TRBD2. CDR3 length: 18 residues. CDR1 is SGHVS and CDR2 is FQNEAQ in the germline V gene. After removal of 5 bases from V and 1 base from J, the junction contained 12 bases not matched to a gene. CDR3 coding DNA: TGTGCCAGCAGCATCACCGGTGGGACTAGCGGCCTCCAAGAGACCCAGTACTTC. Its protein is CASSITGGTSGLQETQYF.

The sample holds many counts of this clonotype. CDR3 protein: CASSLRGRALHF. CDR3 nucleotides: TGTGCCAGCAGCTTAAGGGGGCGAGCCCTCCACTTT. The V call is TRBV7-2, the J call TRBJ1-6, with 7 nucleotides matching TRBD1. V lost 2 bases to trimming and J lost 14 bases; unmatched junction nucleotides: 3. The germline gives CDR1 SGHTA, CDR2 FQGNSA. The CDR3 loop spans 12 amino acids.

About this clonotype: At one of its ends the junction is not consistent with the germline gene, which may arise from a read error. This chain links TRBV5-4 with TRBJ2-7; D is unresolved. Germline-derived CDR1 and CDR2 are SGHNT and YYREEE (reference sequence). The CDR3 has 13 residues. CDR3 coding DNA: TGTGCCAGCAGCTTTGGCAGCACCTACGAGCAGCACTTC. Translation gives CASSFGSTYEQHF. Full variable domain (outside the CDR3, taken from reference TRBV5-4 and TRBJ2-7): ETGVTQSPTHLIKTRGQQVTLRCSSQSGHNTVSWYQQALGQGPQFIFQYYREEENGRGNFPPRFSGLQFPNYSSELNVNALELDDSALYLCASSFGSTYEQHFGPGTRLTVT.

This clonotype was found many times. The chain uses TRBV20-1 and TRBJ1-2, with D unclear. The germline gives CDR1 DFQATT, CDR2 SNEGSKA (reference sequence). Deletions cut 6 bases from V and 7 bases from J, with 21 bases between. The CDR3 length is 14 residues. The CDR3 region is CSAKESLALGGYTF. In DNA, the CDR3 is TGCAGTGCCAAGGAGTCCCTCGCTTTAGGTGGCTACACCTTC.

This clonotype has only one observation. This clone may be a read error of a much larger clone one base away. This chain connects TRBV11-3 to TRBJ2-7; possible D gene TRBD1, 6 bases. The CDR3 has 13 residues. The germline V gene encodes CDR1 SGHNT and CDR2 YENEEA. The V and J ends lost 4 bases and 9 bases respectively, with 16 bases between them. CDR3 sequence (DNA): TGTGCCAGCAGCTCCCTAGGGGGTAACGGGCAGTACTTC. Translating gives CASSSLGGNGQYF.

V usage is TRBV7-2 and J usage is TRBJ1-2; no clear D. CDR1 and CDR2 (germline): SGHTA, FQGNSA. Trimming cost V 9 bases and J 5 bases, with 13 bases left between them. The CDR3 length is 12 residues. Written as DNA, the CDR3 is TGTGCCAGTACCCAAGCACAGTATGGCTACACCTTC. It is translated as CASTQAQYGYTF.

This clonotype was counted at least ten times. The chain recombines TRBV10-3 with TRBJ1-1; 9 nucleotides line up with TRBD1. Trimming cost V 4 bases and J 4 bases; bases outside gene matches: 4. The CDR3 consists of 14 residues. Germline assignment: CDR1 ENHRY and CDR2 SYGVKD. The CDR3: CAISATDRGTEAFF. The CDR3 coding sequence is TGTGCCATCAGTGCGACGGACAGGGGCACTGAAGCTTTCTTT.

Comment on this clonotype: A junction end diverges from the germline sequence, so it may reflect a read error. This sequence joins TRBV20-1 and TRBJ2-7, with D possibly being TRBD1 (6 bases). This CDR3 region has 14 residues. The germline CDR1 and CDR2 sequences are DFQATT and SNEGSKA (reference sequence). In DNA, the CDR3 is TGCAGTGCCGCCGGGACAATCAGCTCCTGCGAGCGGTACTTC. Translation gives CSAAGTISSCERYF.

This clonotype was seen repeatedly, ten times or more. The chain carries TRBV24-1 and TRBJ2-1, with 8 nucleotides matching TRBD2. CDR1 is KGHDR, CDR2 SFDVKD, per germline. Trimming removed 3 bases from V and 2 bases from J; junction bases left unmatched: 8. This CDR3 spans 17 amino acids. As DNA, the CDR3 is TGTGCCACCAGTGATGCTATGACTAGCGTTACCTACAATGAGCAGTTCTTC. This sequence encodes CATSDAMTSVTYNEQFF.

This chain links TRBV25-1 with TRBJ2-7; D unresolved. Trimming stripped 5 bases from V and 2 bases from J, with 13 bases between. This CDR3 has 14 amino acids. CDR1 is MGHDK, CDR2 SYGVNS, per germline. CDR3: CASSINGVPYEQYF. In nucleotides, the CDR3 is TGTGCCAGCAGTATAAACGGAGTCCCCTACGAGCAGTACTTC.

V and J are TRBV12-5 and TRBJ2-1, with 7 bases matching TRBD2. Looked up from germline, CDR1 is LGHNT and CDR2 is FRNRAP. The V and J ends lost 1 base and 4 bases, in that order; junction bases with no gene match: 1. The CDR3 spans 14 residues. The CDR3 DNA is TGTGCTAGTGGTTTGGACGGGGGGTACAATGAGCAGTTCTTC. It encodes CASGLDGGYNEQFF.

About this clonotype: One base away lies a much larger clone, so this may be a sequencing read error. The chain employs TRBV11-2 and TRBJ1-2, with unresolved D. Germline CDR1 is SGHAT and CDR2 is FQNNGV. The CDR3 is 15 residues long. Trimming removed 5 bases from V and 3 bases from J, with 16 bases in between. For the CDR3, the DNA is TGTGCCAGCAGCAGAGATCTAAGCACTTACTATGGCTACACCTTC. It specifies CASSRDLSTYYGYTF.

The chain employs TRBV7-8 and TRBJ2-2; D is possibly TRBD2 (6 bases). Germline V gives CDR1 SGHVS, CDR2 FQNEAQ. The CDR3 is made up of 15 amino acids. Trimming removed 0 bases at V and 7 bases at J, with 12 bases between. The CDR3 loop is CASSLARGTGGELFF. The CDR3 nucleotides read TGTGCCAGCAGCTTAGCCCGGGGGACGGGCGGGGAGCTGTTTTTT.

To note about this clonotype: An end of the junction differs from the germline gene, which may be a read error. This sequence joins TRBV11-2 and TRBJ2-3; 11 bases line up with TRBD2. This CDR3 spans 19 amino acids. The germline gives CDR1 SGHAT, CDR2 FQNNGV. The CDR3, as DNA: TGTGTCAGCAGCTTATATCCTTGGGTGACTAGCGGGACCACAGATACGCAGTATTTT. Its protein is CVSSLYPWVTSGTTDTQYF.

This clonotype showed up just a few times. The V call is TRBV12-3 or TRBV12-4, the J call TRBJ1-2, with D perhaps TRBD1 (6 bases). V lost 7 bases to trimming and J lost 6 bases, with 15 bases between them. This CDR3 is 13 amino acids long. CDR3 in DNA: TGTGCCAGCACCCCGCGGGGGGCGAATGGCTACACCTTC. Its protein is CASTPRGANGYTF.